Presented here are 21 T cell receptor beta chains from one specimen sequenced in a study of shared clonotypes between healthy human individuals. Terminally differentiated effector memory CD45RA+ cells were excluded from the naive CD8 cells, which were CD45RO-negative and positively selected for CCR7. Assay: immunoSEQ multiplex PCR; the TCRdb copy retains only in-frame clones and omits some. The repertoire holds roughly 810,000 clones, with around 96% as singletons. Sequences were obtained from naive CD8+ T cells sorted from blood. These receptors all come from a man aged 25 to 45 in good health.

The CDR3 region has the DNA TGTGCCACCAGGGACCCGGGACTTAGGGAAAACATTCAGTACTTC. Translating gives CATRDPGLRENIQYF. V gene TRBV15 combines with J gene TRBJ2-4; TRBD2 is a possible D gene (6 bases). In germline, CDR1 is LNHNV, CDR2 YYDKDF (reference sequence). This CDR3 region has 15 residues. V was clipped by 6 bases and J by 5 bases, with 17 bases between them.

Points on this clone: At the DNA level, this CDR3 is encoded by other sequences in the same sample as well. This chain links TRBV5-1 with TRBJ2-7; TRBD2 aligns across 7 bases. The trim removed 1 base at V and 2 bases at J, leaving 3 bases unmatched. Per germline, CDR1 SGHRS and CDR2 YFSETQ. The CDR3 contains 14 residues. In nucleotides, the CDR3 is TGCGCCAGCAGCTTGCGGGGGGTGACCTACGAGCAGTACTTC. Translating it yields CASSLRGVTYEQYF.

This clone was recorded only once. V is TRBV11-2 and J is TRBJ2-2, with 8 bases that match TRBD1. CDR1 is SGHAT and CDR2 is FQNNGV in the germline V gene. J was trimmed by 1 base and V by 3 bases; bases with no gene match: 7. CDR3 length: 17 residues. The CDR3 sequence: CASSFSLGTGNTGELFF. The CDR3 coding sequence is TGTGCCAGCAGCTTCTCTCTCGGGACAGGGAACACCGGGGAGCTGTTTTTT.

The gene calls are TRBV27 and TRBJ2-1; weak D call: TRBD2 (6 bases). Deletions cut 5 bases from V and 4 bases from J, with 9 bases between. This CDR3 spans 13 amino acids. Germline assignment: CDR1 MNHEY and CDR2 SMNVEV (reference sequence). Here the CDR3 reads CASSAGLYNEQFF. The CDR3 DNA reads TGTGCCAGCAGTGCGGGACTTTACAATGAGCAGTTCTTC.

The rearrangement uses TRBV7-9 and TRBJ2-6; D gene ambiguous. The ends were cut back, 1 base at V and 0 bases at J, with 7 bases in the middle. The CDR3 runs to 16 residues. The germline V gene has CDR1 SEHNR and CDR2 FQNEAQ (reference sequence). The DNA for the CDR3 is TGTGCCAGCAGCTTAGTTGTCAGCTCTGGGGCCAACGTCCTGACTTTC. This encodes CASSLVVSSGANVLTF.

The V gene is TRBV27, the J gene TRBJ2-2; 7 bases line up with TRBD1. The CDR3 runs to 13 residues. The germline V gene encodes CDR1 MNHEY and CDR2 SMNVEV (reference sequence). After removal of 7 bases from V and 6 bases from J, the junction contained 5 bases not matched to a gene. The CDR3: CASKKGQAGELFF. CDR3 in DNA: TGTGCCAGCAAAAAAGGACAGGCCGGGGAGCTGTTTTTT.

The CDR3 region is CASSLLVGDTRNQYF. CDR3 in DNA: TGTGCCAGCAGTTTGCTCGTCGGGGACACCCGTAATCAGTACTTC. This chain links TRBV27 with TRBJ2-7; D perhaps matches TRBD1 (6 bases). Germline CDR1 is MNHEY and CDR2 is SMNVEV (reference sequence). V lost 3 bases, J lost 10 bases, and 22 bases lay in between. The CDR3 is 15 amino acids.

The chain uses TRBV6-1 and TRBJ1-5, with 9 bases that match TRBD1. This CDR3 has 14 amino acids. The V segment lost 6 bases and the J segment 3 bases; nucleotides outside the gene matches: 3. The germline CDR1 and CDR2 sequences are MNHNS and SASEGT. Written as DNA, the CDR3 is TGTGCCAGCAGGGGGACAGGGAACAATCAGCCCCAGCATTTT. This codes for CASRGTGNNQPQHF.

The V call is TRBV9, the J call TRBJ1-2, with 7 bases identical to TRBD1. The CDR3 consists of 13 residues. Losses at the gene ends were 5 bases for V and 6 bases for J; bases not matched to a gene: 7. The V gene's germline CDR1 is SGDLS and CDR2 YYNGEE. The CDR3 DNA reads as TGTGCCAGCAGACGGGGACAGTTAGATGGCTACACCTTC. This codes for CASRRGQLDGYTF.

The chain is built from TRBV10-3 and TRBJ2-5; 11 bases align to TRBD2. The trim removed 10 bases at V and 2 bases at J, leaving 6 bases unmatched. Germline CDR1 reads ENHRY; CDR2 reads SYGVKD. The CDR3 extends over 14 amino acids. The CDR3 sequence: CATYSGRGQETQYF. CDR3 DNA sequence: TGTGCCACTTATAGCGGGAGGGGGCAAGAGACCCAGTACTTC.

The rearrangement links TRBV15 to TRBJ2-3; D gene uncertain. Germline lookup yields CDR1 LNHNV and CDR2 YYDKDF (reference sequence). Trimming cost V 1 base and J 0 bases, with 8 bases left between them. The CDR3 is 15 amino acids. The CDR3 here is CATSRGTFSTDTQYF. DNA for the CDR3: TGTGCCACCAGCAGAGGAACATTTAGCACAGATACGCAGTATTTT.

The CDR3 region is CASILTGSNTEAFF. The CDR3 coding sequence is TGTGCCAGCATACTAACAGGGTCGAACACTGAAGCTTTCTTT. The chain uses TRBV28 and TRBJ1-1, with D possibly being TRBD1 (6 bases). V was cut by 7 bases and J by 1 base, with 13 bases left in between. CDR1 is MDHEN, CDR2 SYDVKM, per germline. CDR3 size: 14 residues.

V usage is TRBV2 and J usage is TRBJ1-2; D may be TRBD1 (5 bases). Germline-derived CDR1 and CDR2 are SNHLY and FYNNEI. This CDR3 has 13 amino acids. V lost 1 base to trimming and J lost 8 bases, with 11 bases between them. The CDR3 DNA sequence: TGTGCCAGCAGTGAAGGACCGGGGGTCGGCTACACCTTC. It specifies CASSEGPGVGYTF.

This chain uses TRBV29-1 with TRBJ1-2; no firm D call. Germline CDR1 SQVTM, CDR2 ANQGSEA. This CDR3 is 14 amino acids long. The ends were cut back, 4 bases at V and 5 bases at J, with 17 bases in the middle. The CDR3, as DNA: TGCAGCGTTGCAGGCTCAGACACTACGTATGGCTACACCTTC. Protein: CSVAGSDTTYGYTF.

The gene calls are TRBV27 and TRBJ2-1; no firm D call. V lost 3 bases and J 5 bases, leaving 11 bases between the germline ends. CDR1 is MNHEY and CDR2 is SMNVEV in the germline V gene (reference sequence). The CDR3 sequence is 14 residues long. CDR3 protein: CASSFGSPNNEQFF. CDR3 sequence (DNA): TGTGCCAGCAGTTTCGGTTCACCAAACAATGAGCAGTTCTTC.

The chain employs TRBV21-1 and TRBJ2-7; whether TRBD1, the table's D call, matches the DNA was not checked. TRBV21-1 is termed a pseudogene. The CDR3 loop spans 15 amino acids. The CDR3 loop is CASSLTGDPSYEQYF. The CDR3 nucleotides are TGTGCCAGCAGCCTGACAGGGGACCCCTCCTACGAGCAGTACTTC.

In its sample, this clone was seen once. The chain is built from TRBV19 and TRBJ2-7; perhaps TRBD2 as D (6 bases). V lost 6 bases to trimming and J lost 3 bases, with 15 bases between them. This CDR3 contains 14 residues. Germline V gives CDR1 LNHDA, CDR2 SQIVND (reference sequence). CDR3 sequence: CASRQGGGLYEQYF. The CDR3 region has the DNA TGTGCCAGTAGGCAGGGAGGTGGGCTCTACGAGCAGTACTTC.

This sequence joins TRBV27 and TRBJ2-5; maybe TRBD2 (6 bases). Germline lookup yields CDR1 MNHEY and CDR2 SMNVEV (reference sequence). V lost 5 bases, J lost 5 bases, and 12 bases lay in between. This CDR3 is built from 13 residues. Written as DNA, the CDR3 is TGTGCCAGCAGTCTTGGGGGGTTTGAGACCCAGTACTTC. Translating it yields CASSLGGFETQYF.

A note on this clone: The same CDR3 can be traced to other DNA sequences in this sample. This chain joins TRBV7-9 and TRBJ2-2; unclear D gene. The length of the CDR3 is 12 residues. The germline V and J ends were trimmed by 1 base and 4 bases, with 1 base remaining between them. Germline V CDR1 and CDR2: SEHNR, FQNEAQ (reference sequence). Here the CDR3 reads CASSLGTGELFF. CDR3 sequence (DNA): TGTGCCAGCAGCTTAGGCACCGGGGAGCTGTTTTTT.

The chain joins TRBV7-9 to TRBJ2-5; no clear D gene. This CDR3 is 15 amino acids long. Between the trimmed V and J ends, which lost 5 bases and 2 bases, there was a span of 15 bases. Per germline, CDR1 SEHNR and CDR2 FQNEAQ (reference sequence). The CDR3 region is CASSHLWIQQETQYF. CDR3 in DNA: TGTGCCAGCAGCCACCTTTGGATCCAACAAGAGACCCAGTACTTC.

The gene calls are TRBV18 and TRBJ2-1, with D unclear. V lost 3 bases, J lost 2 bases, and 14 bases lay in between. CDR1 is KGHSH and CDR2 is LQKENI in the germline V gene. The CDR3 is 16 amino acids. This chain's CDR3 is CASSPTSWETYNEQFF. The CDR3, as DNA: TGTGCCAGCTCACCTACATCATGGGAAACCTACAATGAGCAGTTCTTC.